This entry features one T cell receptor beta chain sequence. Its antigen is not yet known. A commercial ELISA kit detecting HCMV-specific IgG in serum was used to determine HCMV serostatus. Ficoll density gradient centrifugation was used to isolate peripheral blood mononuclear cells from blood. The sequencer was an Illumina HiSeq 2000. TCR beta cDNA libraries were made by 5'RACE template switching that added a universal primer site and unique molecular identifiers. cDNA synthesis was primed from the TCR beta constant segment, followed by two successive PCR amplification steps. The authors' analysis ran thus. MIGEC was used to demultiplex reads and group the reads by UMI, and MiTCR was used to assemble and quantify clonotypes. Only TCR cDNA sequences supported by at least two reads were kept to exclude erroneous sequences. The tcR package was used for downstream repertoire analysis, and clonotypes were matched across fractions by CDR3 nucleotide sequence plus V segment. VDJmatch was used to annotate antigen specificity against VDJdb, with one amino acid substitution allowed in CDR3. Once TCRdb had reprocessed the reads, it stored one entry per CDR3 protein sequence and supplied no DNA. For this entry, the V and J calls and clone size follow TCRdb and not the study's own pipeline. The table for this sample records 300,000 to 500,000 distinct CDR3 sequences. The ten biggest clones cover roughly 10% of the sample.

The data derive from a study of T cells expressing NK-cell markers (TCRdb year 2020). About the full investigation: TCR beta-chain repertoires were profiled in sorted CD3+CD56+NKG2C+, CD3+CD56+NKG2C- and CD3+CD56-NKG2C+ T-cell subsets from several donors. Among the eight sequenced donors, seven were HCMV-seropositive and one was HCMV-seronegative. Illumina HiSeq 2000/2500, MiSeq or NextSeq was used to sequence libraries as 2 x 150 bp reads. The eight sequenced donors were randomly selected healthy volunteers, three men and five women.

There are 16 amino acids in the CDR3, from cysteine to phenylalanine inclusive. No DNA is recorded. Via the germline V gene, CDR1 is SGHRS and CDR2 YFSETQ. Study-level results and caveats: Those dominant clonotypes were again the most abundant among CD3+CD56-NKG2C+ cells in several donors, at about 25-65%. It remained unclear whether the expanded NKG2C-expressing T cell clones were specific for HCMV antigens. In several donors, the dominant CD3+CD56+NKG2C+ clonotypes were found to rank among the top 10 CD8+ clonotypes and to make up about 1.0-8% of CD8+ T cells.

The sequence derives from a woman aged 45-65 years in good health. Donor details come from another sample of the same person, matched by shared clones. The specimen was blood T cells: a sorted CD56 or NKG2C T cell subset, CD4+ or CD8+ T cells, or bulk PBMC T cells (not recorded which). The chain uses TRBV5-1 and TRBJ2-3. The CDR3 protein sequence reads: CASSLAVASTADTQYF.